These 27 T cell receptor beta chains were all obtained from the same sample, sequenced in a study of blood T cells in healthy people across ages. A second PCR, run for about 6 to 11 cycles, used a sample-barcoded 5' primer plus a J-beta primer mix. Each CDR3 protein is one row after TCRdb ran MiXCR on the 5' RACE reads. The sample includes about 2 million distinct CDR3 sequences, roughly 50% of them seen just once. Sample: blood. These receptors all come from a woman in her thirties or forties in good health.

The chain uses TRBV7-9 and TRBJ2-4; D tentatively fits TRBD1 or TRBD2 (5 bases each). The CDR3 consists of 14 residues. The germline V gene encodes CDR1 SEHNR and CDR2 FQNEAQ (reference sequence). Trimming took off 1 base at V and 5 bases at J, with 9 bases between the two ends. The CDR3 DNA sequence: TGTGCCAGCAGCTTAGGTTTGGGGGAAAACATTCAGTACTTC. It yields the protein CASSLGLGENIQYF.

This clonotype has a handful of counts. This CDR3 reads CSASRYTGANVLTF. The CDR3 bases are TGCAGTGCTAGCCGCTACACTGGGGCCAACGTCCTGACTTTC. J is TRBJ2-6 and V is TRBV20-1; unclear D gene. This CDR3 is 14 amino acids long. Deletions cut 3 bases from V and 2 bases from J, with 8 bases between. Germline CDR1 DFQATT, CDR2 SNEGSKA (reference sequence).

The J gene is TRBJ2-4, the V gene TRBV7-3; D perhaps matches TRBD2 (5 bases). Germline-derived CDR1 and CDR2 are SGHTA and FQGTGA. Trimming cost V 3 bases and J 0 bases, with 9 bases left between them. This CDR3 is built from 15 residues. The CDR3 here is CASSLRGSAKNIQYF. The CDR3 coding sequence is TGTGCCAGCAGCTTGCGAGGGTCAGCCAAAAACATTCAGTACTTC.

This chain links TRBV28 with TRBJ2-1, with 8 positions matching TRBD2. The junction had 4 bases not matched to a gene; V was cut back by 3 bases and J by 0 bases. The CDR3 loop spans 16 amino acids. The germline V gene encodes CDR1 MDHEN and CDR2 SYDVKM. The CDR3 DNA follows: TGTGCCAGCAGTTTCATTAGCGGGGACTCCTACAATGAGCAGTTCTTC. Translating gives CASSFISGDSYNEQFF.

CDR3 region: CSARYKNRDRAGETQYF. CDR3 nucleotides: TGCAGTGCTAGATACAAGAACCGGGACAGGGCTGGCGAGACCCAGTACTTC. The chain links TRBV20-1 to TRBJ2-5; 9 nucleotides line up with TRBD1. Germline V CDR1 and CDR2: DFQATT, SNEGSKA (reference sequence). The J segment lost 5 bases and the V segment lost 2 bases, leaving 15 bases of the junction unmatched. CDR3 length: 17 residues.

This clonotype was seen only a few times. The CDR3 is CASSQDGARFEKLFF. CDR3 nucleotide sequence: TGCGCCAGCAGCCAAGATGGGGCCCGATTTGAAAAACTGTTTTTT. The chain couples TRBV4-3 to TRBJ1-4; possibly TRBD1 for D (5 bases). The length of the CDR3 is 15 residues. Deletions cut 0 bases from V and 7 bases from J, with 12 bases between. CDR1 and CDR2 from the germline V gene are LGHNA and YSLEER.

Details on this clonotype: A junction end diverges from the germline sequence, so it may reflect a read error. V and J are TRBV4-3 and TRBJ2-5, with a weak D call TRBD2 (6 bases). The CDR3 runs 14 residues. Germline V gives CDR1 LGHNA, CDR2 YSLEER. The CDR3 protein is CASSQGGGSETQYF. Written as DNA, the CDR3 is TGTGCCAGCAGCCAGGGAGGAGGATCAGAGACCCAGTACTTC.

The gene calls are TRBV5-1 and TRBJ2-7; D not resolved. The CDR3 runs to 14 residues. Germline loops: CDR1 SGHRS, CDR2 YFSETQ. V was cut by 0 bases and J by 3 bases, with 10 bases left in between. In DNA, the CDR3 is TGCGCCAGCAGCTTGGGTGACACCCGCTACGAGCAGTACTTC. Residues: CASSLGDTRYEQYF.

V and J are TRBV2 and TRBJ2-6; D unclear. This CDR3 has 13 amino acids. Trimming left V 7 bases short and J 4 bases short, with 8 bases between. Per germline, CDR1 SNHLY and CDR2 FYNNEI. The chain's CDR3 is CASNRAGANVLTF. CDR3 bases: TGTGCCAGCAACCGAGCGGGGGCCAACGTCCTGACTTTC.

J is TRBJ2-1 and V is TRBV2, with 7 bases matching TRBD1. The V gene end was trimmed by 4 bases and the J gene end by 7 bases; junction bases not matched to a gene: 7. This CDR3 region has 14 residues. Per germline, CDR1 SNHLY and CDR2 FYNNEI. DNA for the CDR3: TGTGCCAGCAGTGCCAGGGACAGCCTAAATGAGCAGTTCTTC. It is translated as CASSARDSLNEQFF.

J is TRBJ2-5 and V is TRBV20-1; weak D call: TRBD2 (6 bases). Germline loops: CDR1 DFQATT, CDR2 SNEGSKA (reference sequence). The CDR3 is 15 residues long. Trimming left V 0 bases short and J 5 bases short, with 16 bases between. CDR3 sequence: CSARDARAGGETQYF. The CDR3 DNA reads TGCAGTGCTAGAGATGCACGAGCCGGAGGGGAGACCCAGTACTTC.

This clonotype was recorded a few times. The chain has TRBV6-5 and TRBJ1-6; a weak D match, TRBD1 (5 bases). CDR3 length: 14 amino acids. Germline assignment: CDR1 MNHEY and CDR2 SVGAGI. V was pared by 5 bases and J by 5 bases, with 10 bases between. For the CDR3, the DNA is TGTGCCAGCAGTCCCGGGACCCATAATTCACCCCTCCACTTT. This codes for CASSPGTHNSPLHF.

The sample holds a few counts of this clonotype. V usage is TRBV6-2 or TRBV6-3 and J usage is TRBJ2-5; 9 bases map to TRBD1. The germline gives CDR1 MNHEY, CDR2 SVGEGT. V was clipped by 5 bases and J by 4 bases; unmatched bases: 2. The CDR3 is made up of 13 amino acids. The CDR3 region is CASSHRGRETQYF. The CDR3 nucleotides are TGTGCCAGCAGTCACAGGGGGCGAGAGACCCAGTACTTC.

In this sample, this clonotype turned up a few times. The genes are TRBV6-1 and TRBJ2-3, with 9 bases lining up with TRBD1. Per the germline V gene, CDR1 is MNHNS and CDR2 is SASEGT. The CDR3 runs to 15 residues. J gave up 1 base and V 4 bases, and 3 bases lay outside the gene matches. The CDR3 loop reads CASSVGDRGTDTQYF. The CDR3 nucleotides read TGTGCCAGCAGTGTAGGGGACAGGGGCACAGATACGCAGTATTTT.

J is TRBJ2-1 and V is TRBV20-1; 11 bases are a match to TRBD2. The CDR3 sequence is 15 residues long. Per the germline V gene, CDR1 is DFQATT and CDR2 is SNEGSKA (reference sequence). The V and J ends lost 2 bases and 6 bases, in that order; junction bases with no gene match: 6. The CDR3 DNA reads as TGCAGTGCTAGACGAGGTAGCGGGGGGGGCAATGAGCAGTTCTTC. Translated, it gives CSARRGSGGGNEQFF.

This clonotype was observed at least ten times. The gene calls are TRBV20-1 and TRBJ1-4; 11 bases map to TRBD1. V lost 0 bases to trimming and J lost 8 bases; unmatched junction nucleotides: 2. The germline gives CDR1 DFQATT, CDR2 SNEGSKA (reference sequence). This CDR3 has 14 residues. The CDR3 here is CSAREWTGGEKLFF. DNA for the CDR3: TGCAGTGCTAGAGAGTGGACAGGGGGCGAAAAACTGTTTTTT.

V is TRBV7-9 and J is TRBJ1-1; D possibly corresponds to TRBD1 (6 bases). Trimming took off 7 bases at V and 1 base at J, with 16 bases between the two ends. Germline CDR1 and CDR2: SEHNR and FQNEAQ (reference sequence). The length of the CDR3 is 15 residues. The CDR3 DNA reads TGTGCCAGCACCATTACAGGGACGGCGAACACTGAAGCTTTCTTT. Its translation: CASTITGTANTEAFF.

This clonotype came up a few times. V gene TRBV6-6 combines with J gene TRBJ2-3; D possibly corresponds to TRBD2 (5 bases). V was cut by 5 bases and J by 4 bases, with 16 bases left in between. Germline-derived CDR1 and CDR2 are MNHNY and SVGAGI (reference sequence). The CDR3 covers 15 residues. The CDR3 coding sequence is TGTGCCAGCAGTCGTGCGGGCGCAGGCTCAGATACGCAGTATTTT. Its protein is CASSRAGAGSDTQYF.

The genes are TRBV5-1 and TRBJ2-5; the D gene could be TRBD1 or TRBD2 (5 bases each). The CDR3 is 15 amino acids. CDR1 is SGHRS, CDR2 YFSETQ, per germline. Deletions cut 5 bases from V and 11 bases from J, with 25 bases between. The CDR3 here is CASRVRGSSYNEQYF. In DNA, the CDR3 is TGCGCCAGCAGAGTGAGGGGAAGCTCCTACAATGAGCAGTACTTC.

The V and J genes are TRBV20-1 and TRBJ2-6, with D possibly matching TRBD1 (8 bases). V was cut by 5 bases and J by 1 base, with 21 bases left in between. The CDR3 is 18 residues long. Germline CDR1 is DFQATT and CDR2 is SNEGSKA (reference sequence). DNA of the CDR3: TGCAGTGCTGTAAATACAGGGGGAGGGAGATCTGGGGCCAACGTCCTGACTTTC. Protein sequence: CSAVNTGGGRSGANVLTF.

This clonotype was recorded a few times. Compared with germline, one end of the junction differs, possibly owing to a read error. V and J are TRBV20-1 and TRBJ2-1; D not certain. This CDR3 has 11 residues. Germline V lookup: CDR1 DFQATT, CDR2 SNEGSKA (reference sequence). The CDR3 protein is CSCTSSNEQFF. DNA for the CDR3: TGCAGTTGCACCTCCTCCAATGAGCAGTTCTTC.

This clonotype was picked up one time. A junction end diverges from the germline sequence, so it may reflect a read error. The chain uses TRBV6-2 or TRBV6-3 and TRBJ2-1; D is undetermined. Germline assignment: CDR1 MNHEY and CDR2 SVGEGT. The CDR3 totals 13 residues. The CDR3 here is CASSYGRNKEQFF. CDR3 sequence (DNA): TGTGCCAGCAGTTACGGTAGAAACAAGGAGCAGTTCTTC.

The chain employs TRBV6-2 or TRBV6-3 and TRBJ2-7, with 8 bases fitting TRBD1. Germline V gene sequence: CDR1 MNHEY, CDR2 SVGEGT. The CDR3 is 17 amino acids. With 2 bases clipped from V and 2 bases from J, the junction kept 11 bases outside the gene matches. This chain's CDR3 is CASSYDPGQDLTYEQYF. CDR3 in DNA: TGTGCCAGCAGTTACGATCCGGGACAGGACCTTACCTACGAGCAGTACTTC.

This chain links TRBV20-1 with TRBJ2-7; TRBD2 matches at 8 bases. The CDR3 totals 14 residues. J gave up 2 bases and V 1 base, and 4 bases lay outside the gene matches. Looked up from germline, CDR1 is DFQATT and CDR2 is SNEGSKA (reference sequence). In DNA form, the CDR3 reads TGCAGTGCTAGAGCGGAGCGGGGGACCTACGAGCAGTACTTC. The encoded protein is CSARAERGTYEQYF.

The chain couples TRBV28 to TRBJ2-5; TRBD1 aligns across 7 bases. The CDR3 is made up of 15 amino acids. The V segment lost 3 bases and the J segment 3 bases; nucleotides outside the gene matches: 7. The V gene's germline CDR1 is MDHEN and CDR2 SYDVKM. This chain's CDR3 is CASSLSGTAKETQYF. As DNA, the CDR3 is TGTGCCAGCAGTTTGTCCGGGACAGCTAAAGAGACCCAGTACTTC.

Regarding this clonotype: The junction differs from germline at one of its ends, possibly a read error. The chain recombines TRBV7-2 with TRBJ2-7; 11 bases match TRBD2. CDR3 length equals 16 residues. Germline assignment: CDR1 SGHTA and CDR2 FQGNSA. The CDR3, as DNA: TGTGCCAGCGGCTTTAATAGCGGGGGGGCTAGGGGGGAGCAGTACTTC. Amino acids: CASGFNSGGARGEQYF.

The CDR3 loop reads CAISDRSTDTQYF. In DNA, the CDR3 is TGTGCCATCAGTGACCGGAGCACAGATACGCAGTATTTT. This chain links TRBV10-3 with TRBJ2-3; D is uncertain. CDR3 length: 13 amino acids. CDR1 is ENHRY, CDR2 SYGVKD, per germline. The V end was cut by 3 bases, the J end by 0 bases, with 4 bases between.